Included here is one T cell receptor (beta chain) sequence, with context. Antigen specificity is unknown. The data are from a study of human T cells and chemical hapten exposure. Study as a whole: Per-sample TCR yield variation was attributed mainly to small pooled library volume differences. The study's findings and limits: There were significantly more large CDR3 similarity clusters among expanded TCRs than among controls. The number of TCRs over 1 in 1000 frequency stayed unchanged after DPC.

TCRdb re-called the RACE reads through MiXCR, storing one row per CDR3 protein. The table records roughly 380,000 distinct CDR3 sequences, 4.5% to 6% of them present only once. Noted time point: pre-sensitization, week 0. The treatment denotes: therapeutic diphenylcyclopropenone sensitization with weekly scalp DPC. Germline trimming cut 5 bases from V and 7 bases from J; bases unmatched to any gene: 4. Germline V lookup: CDR1 MNHEY, CDR2 SMNVEV (reference sequence). The CDR3 has 14 amino acids. V gene TRBV27 combines with J gene TRBJ2-7; 14 positions agree with TRBD2. The clonotype was recovered from a woman aged 50 to 60 with alopecia areata. Some clones in this sample may be carry-over from other donors' samples. This specimen consisted of whole blood, obtained in connection with sensitization to the hapten diphenylcyclopropenone (DPC). The CDR3 loop reads CASSMGLAGEEQYF. The CDR3 bases are TGTGCCAGCAGTATGGGACTAGCGGGAGAGGAGCAGTACTTC.